This TCR beta chain was identified in a study of cytomegalovirus exposure and HLA in healthy donors. This CDR3 region has 16 residues. Trimming stripped 3 bases from V and 0 bases from J, with 12 bases between. CDR1 is SEHNR, CDR2 FQNEAQ, per germline (reference sequence). Researchers ran the PCR with 60 Vbeta and 13 Jbeta primers. TCRdb keeps only in-frame clones here, not all; method: immunoSEQ multiplex PCR. The sample contains 200,000 to 250,000 clones, roughly 73% of which appear only once. Material: PBMCs. The TCR comes from a boy aged 5-17 years in good health and CMV-seronegative. This rearrangement joins TRBV7-9 to TRBJ2-1; weak D call: TRBD1 (5 bases). The CDR3: CASSLEGAPSYNEQFF. In DNA form, the CDR3 reads TGTGCCAGCAGCTTGGAAGGGGCTCCCTCCTACAATGAGCAGTTCTTC.